This TCR beta chain stems from a study of T cells after posttransplantation cyclophosphamide. Whole-study findings and limits: Donor-recipient repertoire similarity was low at 1-2 months, rising over year one. TRB overlap between skin or GI tissue T cells and blood was limited. TRB clonality was highly associated with recipient CMV seropositivity and reactivation.

Many counts were recorded for this clone. Its antigen remains unidentified. The protocol was immunoSEQ multiplex PCR, while the TCRdb copy is restricted to in-frame clones and leaves out a portion. The sample contains approximately 18,000 clones, none of them singletons. A marrow graft followed busulfan-fludarabine conditioning, with cyclophosphamide on days +3 and +4. Sequences were derived from PBMCs, sampled after allogeneic stem cell transplant with posttransplant cyclophosphamide. The TCR sequence derives from a female patient in her 30s who received an allogeneic stem cell transplant from a related donor, was CMV-positive, and had no GVHD. Some T cells may be graft donor cells.

This chain's CDR3 is CASSEDGRMNTEAFF. CDR3 DNA sequence: TGTGCCAGCAGTGAAGATGGCAGAATGAACACTGAAGCTTTCTTT. The V gene is TRBV6-1, the J gene TRBJ1-1, with D hard to call. CDR3 length: 15 amino acids. Germline V gene lookup returns CDR1 MNHNS and CDR2 SASEGT. Trimming stripped 1 base from V and 0 bases from J, with 9 bases between.